The 15 T cell receptor beta chains below were found in one sample sequenced in a study of OX40 agonist ivuxolimab in advanced cancers. Sequencing used immunoSEQ multiplex PCR; TCRdb keeps in-frame clones, though not all of them. The table lists about 22,000 clones, 84% of them singletons. The source material was CD4+ or CD8+ T cells sorted from blood, sampled in a trial of the OX40 agonist ivuxolimab. The receptor source for this set is an adult with an advanced solid tumor such as melanoma, head and neck, liver or kidney cancer.

This clone was detected a few times. This chain links TRBV27 with TRBJ2-1, with D uncertain. The CDR3 totals 15 residues. Germline assignment: CDR1 MNHEY and CDR2 SMNVEV (reference sequence). Trimming took off 8 bases at V and 2 bases at J, with 16 bases between the two ends. The CDR3 nucleotides are TGTGCCAGCTCCCTAGTTCCCCTAGCCTACAATGAGCAGTTCTTC. This gives the protein CASSLVPLAYNEQFF.

With respect to this clone: The same CDR3 is also encoded by other DNA sequences in this sample. The chain combines TRBV6-1 with TRBJ1-4; D is ambiguous. CDR3 length: 10 residues. The germline V gene has CDR1 MNHNS and CDR2 SASEGT. Trimming shortened V by 6 bases and J by 8 bases, and 4 bases separated the two germline ends. The chain's CDR3 is CASRGEKLFF. The DNA for the CDR3 is TGTGCCAGCAGGGGAGAAAAACTGTTTTTT.

The chain is built from TRBV5-6 and TRBJ2-7; D possibly corresponds to TRBD2 (6 bases). V was shortened by 2 bases and J by 7 bases, with 7 bases between the two germline ends. The germline gives CDR1 SGHDT, CDR2 YYEEEE. This CDR3 has 11 amino acids. The CDR3, as DNA: TGTGCCAGCAGCTTCCGGGGGGAGCAGTACTTC. Amino acids: CASSFRGEQYF.

The J gene is TRBJ2-1, the V gene TRBV27; 7 bases match TRBD2. The CDR3 totals 16 residues. Per germline, CDR1 MNHEY and CDR2 SMNVEV (reference sequence). With 2 bases clipped from V and 7 bases from J, the junction kept 11 bases outside the gene matches. The CDR3 sequence is CASSLPREGLGNEQFF. CDR3 DNA sequence: TGTGCCAGCAGTTTACCCAGGGAGGGCCTGGGGAATGAGCAGTTCTTC.

Judged by abundance, this clone is medium-sized. The chain combines TRBV11-2 with TRBJ1-1; no reliable D call. The CDR3 runs 14 residues. Germline CDR1 SGHAT, CDR2 FQNNGV. The V end lost 2 bases, the J end lost 4 bases, and 11 bases lay between the germline ends. CDR3 region: CASSLSGVGTEAFF. In DNA, the CDR3 is TGTGCCAGCAGCTTATCCGGGGTGGGCACTGAAGCTTTCTTT.

This chain links TRBV19 with TRBJ1-5, with a possible D match to TRBD1 (5 bases). Trimming cost V 4 bases and J 9 bases, with 19 bases left between them. CDR3 length: 15 residues. In germline, CDR1 is LNHDA, CDR2 SQIVND (reference sequence). CDR3 in amino acids: CASSKQVSLGWPQHF. DNA of the CDR3: TGTGCCAGTAGTAAACAGGTTTCTCTGGGGTGGCCCCAGCATTTT.

The chain couples TRBV9 to TRBJ2-7; no reliable D call. This CDR3 is 14 amino acids long. The germline gives CDR1 SGDLS, CDR2 YYNGEE. The ends were cut back, 0 bases at V and 2 bases at J, with 9 bases in the middle. CDR3 amino acids: CASSVAGLAYEQYF. The CDR3 bases are TGTGCCAGCAGCGTAGCGGGTCTCGCCTACGAGCAGTACTTC.

The CDR3 region has the DNA TGCGCCAGCAGCCCCCAGGAGGGGGCCGGGGAGCTGTTTTTT. Protein product: CASSPQEGAGELFF. The chain couples TRBV4-1 to TRBJ2-2, with D perhaps TRBD1 or TRBD2 (6 bases each). The V end was cut by 4 bases, the J end by 6 bases, with 12 bases between. The CDR3 covers 14 residues. Germline V CDR1 and CDR2: MGHRA, YSYEKL.

This clone was detected a few times. The chain has TRBV6-5 and TRBJ2-2, with no clear D. V was shortened by 2 bases and J by 6 bases, with 10 bases between the two germline ends. The length of the CDR3 is 14 residues. Per germline, CDR1 MNHEY and CDR2 SVGAGI. This chain's CDR3 is CASSYTQVPGELFF. As DNA, the CDR3 is TGTGCCAGCAGTTACACCCAAGTCCCCGGGGAGCTGTTTTTT.

The chain has TRBV19 and TRBJ2-1; 8 bases are a match to TRBD2. Germline-derived CDR1 and CDR2 are LNHDA and SQIVND (reference sequence). This CDR3 has 15 residues. The ends lost 3 bases at V and 8 bases at J; junction bases unmatched: 9. The DNA of the CDR3 is TGTGCCAGTAGTATCTTGCGGGAGGCTCCCGATGAGCAGTTCTTC. This sequence encodes CASSILREAPDEQFF.

The chain employs TRBV5-6 and TRBJ2-7; D might be TRBD1 (6 bases). Germline V gives CDR1 SGHDT, CDR2 YYEEEE. The CDR3 extends over 15 amino acids. V dropped 0 bases and J dropped 7 bases, with 17 bases sitting between them. The CDR3 DNA is TGTGCCAGCAGCTTGGCCAACAGGGTAACGGATGAGCAGTACTTC. It translates to CASSLANRVTDEQYF.

This chain uses TRBV4-1 with TRBJ1-1, with TRBD1 matching over 7 bases. Germline CDR1 is MGHRA and CDR2 is YSYEKL. The length of the CDR3 is 14 residues. V gave up 4 bases and J gave up 1 base; unmatched junction bases: 3. The CDR3 DNA sequence: TGCGCCAGCAGCCCGTGGACAGGGAACACTGAAGCTTTCTTT. Its protein product is CASSPWTGNTEAFF.

The CDR3 DNA reads as TGCGCCAGCAGTGGGGGTCCGAGCGACGAGCAGTACTTC. It encodes CASSGGPSDEQYF. The V and J genes are TRBV10-2 and TRBJ2-7; D not certain. CDR3 length: 13 amino acids. V lost 4 bases to trimming and J lost 5 bases, with 12 bases between them. CDR1 and CDR2 (germline): WSHSY, SAAADI.

V usage is TRBV6-6 and J usage is TRBJ2-1; D is ambiguous. This CDR3 is 13 amino acids long. The V gene's germline CDR1 is MNHNY and CDR2 SVGAGI (reference sequence). The V and J ends lost 6 bases and 5 bases respectively, with 11 bases between them. The CDR3, as DNA: TGTGCCAGCAGCGATGACTTTGACAATGAGCAGTTCTTC. Translation: CASSDDFDNEQFF.

The V and J genes are TRBV4-1 and TRBJ1-5, with D unresolved. This CDR3 spans 12 amino acids. In germline, CDR1 is MGHRA, CDR2 YSYEKL. The V end lost 1 base, the J end lost 4 bases, and 2 bases lay between the germline ends. CDR3 coding DNA: TGCGCCAGCAGCCAAGGGAATCAGCCCCAGCATTTT. This encodes CASSQGNQPQHF.